This entry is about one T cell receptor (beta chain). This sample was taken from a study of technical replicates of blood from a handful of donors. There are 14 residues in the CDR3. Deletions cut 4 bases from V and 10 bases from J, with 14 bases between. Per germline, CDR1 MNHNY and CDR2 SVGAGI (reference sequence). Assay used: immunoSEQ multiplex PCR; TCRdb lists only in-frame clones, some missing. This repertoire shows about 61,000 clones, around 97% found once; its top ten account for approximately 0.21%. This chain links TRBV6-6 with TRBJ1-6; tentative D call: TRBD1 (6 bases). This TCR derives from a human donor in good health. Sequencing input: T cells isolated from PBMCs. The CDR3 DNA reads TGTGCCAGCAGTTCGACAGGAAAGAGCTCACCCCTCCACTTT. Translated, it gives CASSSTGKSSPLHF.